This T cell receptor (beta chain) was recorded in a study of shared T cell receptors in the human thymus. TCRdb keeps only in-frame clones here, not all; method: immunoSEQ multiplex PCR. The repertoire holds hundreds of thousands of clones, with around 89% as singletons. The germline gives CDR1 MNHNS, CDR2 SASEGT. Between the trimmed V and J ends, which lost 3 bases and 2 bases, there was a span of 8 bases. This CDR3 region has 13 residues. The same sample was also studied in work on human thymus T cells. Turning to that study: Corrective heart surgery yielded resections, and these provided the thymus tissue. Usage of V and J genes appeared biased in thymic and blood repertoires.

J is TRBJ2-7 and V is TRBV6-1; D not resolved. The clonotype comes from a boy under two years old with a congenital heart defect. Specimen: thymocytes. The CDR3 region is CASSDYSPYEQYF. CDR3 in DNA: TGTGCCAGCAGTGACTACTCCCCCTACGAGCAGTACTTC.